These 14 T cell receptor beta chains originate from one sample sequenced in a study of blood T cell repertoires in COVID-19. Generated by immunoSEQ multiplex PCR, the TCRdb table keeps only in-frame clones and is missing some. The sample yields 200,000 or so clones, roughly 84% seen once. The sample consisted of peripheral blood. These receptors were taken from a woman between 40 and 50 years old who had recovered from COVID-19.

This clone was recorded only once. The gene calls are TRBV29-1 and TRBJ2-1; the D gene is possibly TRBD2 (6 bases). The CDR3 sequence is 15 residues long. Per the germline V gene, CDR1 is SQVTM and CDR2 is ANQGSEA. V lost 6 bases and J lost 2, with 17 bases in between. CDR3 loop: CSVGSGTLAYNEQFF. CDR3 DNA: TGCAGCGTGGGTAGTGGGACTCTAGCCTACAATGAGCAGTTCTTC.

This rearrangement joins TRBV7-8 to TRBJ2-7; D may be TRBD2 (6 bases). The germline CDR1 and CDR2 sequences are SGHVS and FQNEAQ. V shed 1 base and J shed 3 bases, with 13 bases lying between them. The CDR3 covers 15 residues. DNA of the CDR3: TGTGCCAGCAGCTTAGTCGGGAGTGCCCTCTACGAGCAGTACTTC. Encoded protein: CASSLVGSALYEQYF.

This clone appeared once. The chain links TRBV6-5 to TRBJ1-4, with a weak D call TRBD1 (5 bases). V lost 0 bases, J lost 8 bases, and 10 bases lay in between. CDR3 length: 14 amino acids. Germline V gene sequence: CDR1 MNHEY, CDR2 SVGAGI. CDR3 DNA: TGTGCCAGCAGTTACTCGCTTTGGGGCGAAAAACTGTTTTTT. It encodes CASSYSLWGEKLFF.

V and J are TRBV7-2 and TRBJ1-1; a weak D match, TRBD1 (5 bases). The V end lost 6 bases, the J end lost 0 bases, and 11 bases lay between the germline ends. There are 14 residues in the CDR3. Germline V gene lookup returns CDR1 SGHTA and CDR2 FQGNSA. DNA for the CDR3: TGTGCCAGCAGTCCACGGGGGATGAACACTGAAGCTTTCTTT. Residues: CASSPRGMNTEAFF. Supplemented by reference TRBV7-2 and TRBJ1-1, the full variable domain reads GAGVSQSPSNKVTEKGKDVELRCDPISGHTALYWYRQSLGQGLEFLIYFQGNSAPDKSGLPSDRFSAERTGGSVSTLTIQRTQQEDSAVYLCASSPRGMNTEAFFGQGTRLTVV.

The chain employs TRBV7-2 and TRBJ2-6, with a possible D match to TRBD2 (7 bases). Germline V CDR1 and CDR2: SGHTA, FQGNSA. This CDR3 comprises 15 residues. Trimming stripped 11 bases from V and 4 bases from J, with 18 bases between. The CDR3 DNA follows: TGTGCCCGCCGCGGGGCGGGGGCGGGGGCCAACGTCCTGACTTTC. Residues: CARRGAGAGANVLTF.

The V and J genes are TRBV19 and TRBJ2-3, with D perhaps matching TRBD2 (6 bases). The CDR3 loop spans 12 amino acids. Trimming took 3 bases from V and 7 from J, leaving 8 bases between them. From germline, CDR1 is LNHDA and CDR2 SQIVND (reference sequence). The CDR3 sequence: CASSMGGNTQYF. CDR3 sequence (DNA): TGTGCCAGTAGTATGGGGGGAAATACGCAGTATTTT.

This clone showed up just once. This sequence joins TRBV19 and TRBJ1-6, with TRBD1 as a possible D gene (5 bases). Germline V gives CDR1 LNHDA, CDR2 SQIVND (reference sequence). The CDR3 is 14 residues long. V was cut by 2 bases and J by 10 bases, with 12 bases left in between. CDR3 sequence reads: CASSIRGTESPLHF. For the CDR3, the DNA is TGTGCCAGTAGTATAAGGGGAACGGAATCACCCCTCCACTTT.

The chain uses TRBV27 and TRBJ2-1; D is possibly TRBD2 (6 bases). Germline V gene data show CDR1 as MNHEY and CDR2 as SMNVEV (reference sequence). V was clipped by 5 bases and J by 6 bases, with 14 bases between them. The CDR3 sequence is 14 residues long. CDR3 amino acids: CASSVRERANEQFF. The CDR3 nucleotides are TGTGCCAGCAGTGTCCGGGAGCGGGCCAATGAGCAGTTCTTC.

The chain employs TRBV5-1 and TRBJ2-6, with TRBD1 matching over 7 bases. The CDR3 contains 15 residues. The V segment lost 4 bases and the J segment 4 bases; nucleotides outside the gene matches: 5. Germline lookup yields CDR1 SGHRS and CDR2 YFSETQ. The CDR3 is CASSPGQAGANVLTF. The CDR3 DNA is TGCGCCAGCAGCCCCGGACAGGCCGGGGCCAACGTCCTGACTTTC.

This clone is a singleton in its sample. The chain uses TRBV19 and TRBJ2-1, with 14 bases lining up with TRBD2. This CDR3 is 16 amino acids long. The ends lost 5 bases at V and 7 bases at J; junction bases unmatched: 7. CDR1 is LNHDA, CDR2 SQIVND, per germline (reference sequence). In DNA, the CDR3 is TGTGCCAGTAGTGGGGGGACTAGCGGGAGCAAGAATGAGCAGTTCTTC. This encodes CASSGGTSGSKNEQFF.

The chain uses TRBV6-2 or TRBV6-3 and TRBJ2-5, with 12 bases that match TRBD2. Losses at the gene ends were 4 bases for V and 1 base for J; bases not matched to a gene: 4. Germline V CDR1 and CDR2: MNHEY, SVGEGT. This CDR3 contains 16 residues. The CDR3 protein is CASSLPSGGVQETQYF. CDR3 in DNA: TGTGCCAGCAGTTTACCTAGCGGGGGGGTCCAAGAGACCCAGTACTTC.

The CDR3 sequence: CAVQRDTAYEQYF. The CDR3 coding sequence is TGTGCCGTACAAAGGGACACCGCATACGAGCAGTACTTC. The chain uses TRBV6-5 and TRBJ2-7; a weak D match, TRBD1 (6 bases). Germline V gene sequence: CDR1 MNHEY, CDR2 SVGAGI. CDR3 length: 13 residues. V was clipped by 11 bases and J by 4 bases, with 18 bases between them.

CDR3 DNA: TGTGCCAGCAGTTACTCTACCCCAAGGGGCGATGAGCAGTTCTTC. Protein: CASSYSTPRGDEQFF. The chain joins TRBV6-5 to TRBJ2-1; possible D gene TRBD1, 5 bases. This CDR3 has 15 residues. The ends were cut back, 0 bases at V and 8 bases at J, with 14 bases in the middle. Germline V gene sequence: CDR1 MNHEY, CDR2 SVGAGI.

The chain recombines TRBV3-1 (or the pseudogene TRBV3-2) with TRBJ1-1; D is ambiguous. The CDR3 extends over 13 amino acids. Trimming removed 1 base at V and 8 bases at J, with 11 bases between. In germline, CDR1 is LGHDT, CDR2 YNNKEL (reference sequence). CDR3 DNA: TGTGCCAGCAGCCAAGTGAAGACGGAGGAAGCTTTCTTT. Its translation: CASSQVKTEEAFF.